The 23 T cell receptor beta chains below all came from one sample that was sequenced in a study of tumor-infiltrating lymphocytes in oesophageal squamous cell carcinoma. Each CDR3 protein is one row after TCRdb ran MiXCR on the PCR reads. The sample holds 15,000 to 20,000 distinct CDR3 sequences, approximately 39% seen once. Sequencing input: normal esophageal tissue next to the tumor. The receptor set was obtained from a female donor with esophageal squamous cell carcinoma.

This chain connects TRBV7-9 to TRBJ2-1; 7 bases match TRBD2. Germline CDR1 reads SEHNR; CDR2 reads FQNEAQ (reference sequence). The CDR3 loop spans 14 amino acids. With V trimmed by 3 bases and J by 9 bases, 8 bases remained unmatched. The CDR3 DNA is TGTGCCAGCAGCTTTCCTAGCGGACCGCGTGAGCAGTTCTTC. It encodes CASSFPSGPREQFF.

The genes are TRBV30 and TRBJ1-2; TRBD1 matches at 7 bases. V dropped 0 bases and J dropped 4; count of bases not matched to a gene: 8. The germline V gene has CDR1 GTSNPN and CDR2 SVGIG (reference sequence). This CDR3 has 15 residues. The DNA for the CDR3 is TGTGCCTGGAGTGTACGGAAAGGGGGCGGCTATGGCTACACCTTC. Translation gives CAWSVRKGGGYGYTF.

A single count supports this clonotype. J is TRBJ1-6 and V is TRBV5-6; maybe TRBD1 (6 bases). Germline CDR1 reads SGHDT; CDR2 reads YYEEEE. The V end lost 3 bases, the J end lost 14 bases, and 18 bases lay between the germline ends. The CDR3 sequence is 14 residues long. CDR3 bases: TGTGCCAGCAGCTCAACCGGGACATACGATTCCCTCCACTTT. Translating gives CASSSTGTYDSLHF.

The table lists this clonotype with many counts. The J gene is TRBJ2-3, the V gene TRBV5-6, with 11 bases that match TRBD2. Germline lookup yields CDR1 SGHDT and CDR2 YYEEEE. The CDR3 runs to 15 residues. The V segment lost 5 bases and the J segment 1 base; nucleotides outside the gene matches: 3. The CDR3 spells CASSSGLAGTDTQYF. The CDR3 DNA reads TGTGCCAGCAGTTCGGGACTAGCGGGCACAGATACGCAGTATTTT.

This clonotype appeared many times. The chain carries TRBV28 and TRBJ2-1, with D unresolved. Per germline, CDR1 MDHEN and CDR2 SYDVKM. V lost 3 bases and J lost 0, with 6 bases in between. This CDR3 is 14 amino acids long. The CDR3 loop is CASSFGNSYNEQFF. The CDR3 DNA reads TGTGCCAGCAGTTTCGGCAACTCCTACAATGAGCAGTTCTTC.

The V and J genes are TRBV3-1 and TRBJ2-4; D not certain. Gene TRBJ2-5 matches the end of the DNA better, so the J call may be wrong. The germline V gene has CDR1 LGHDT and CDR2 YNNKEL (reference sequence). The CDR3 consists of 14 residues. CDR3 coding DNA: TGTGCCAGCAGTCAGAATTACGGCCCAGAGACCCAGTACTTC. This sequence encodes CASSQNYGPETQYF.

The table lists this clonotype with many counts. V usage is TRBV27 and J usage is TRBJ2-6; weak D call: TRBD2 (5 bases). The CDR3 is 13 residues long. V lost 4 bases and J lost 12, with 13 bases in between. CDR1 is MNHEY and CDR2 is SMNVEV in the germline V gene (reference sequence). As DNA, the CDR3 is TGTGCCAGCAGTTGGACTGAGGATACCGTCCTGACTTTC. This encodes CASSWTEDTVLTF.

The table lists this clonotype with many counts. The V gene is TRBV5-1, the J gene TRBJ2-7, with D perhaps TRBD2 (6 bases). V lost 4 bases, J lost 9 bases, and 11 bases lay in between. This CDR3 is built from 11 residues. Germline lookup yields CDR1 SGHRS and CDR2 YFSETQ. CDR3 in amino acids: CASSPYGGQYF. DNA of the CDR3: TGCGCCAGCAGCCCATACGGGGGGCAGTACTTC.

The CDR3 loop is CASSLVGSYNEQFF. Here the CDR3 DNA reads TGTGCCAGCAGCTTAGTCGGCTCCTACAATGAGCAGTTCTTC. This sequence joins TRBV7-6 and TRBJ2-1, with no clear D. The V end lost 1 base, the J end lost 0 bases, and 4 bases lay between the germline ends. CDR3 size: 14 residues. Germline V gives CDR1 SGHVS, CDR2 FNYEAQ.

Points on this clonotype: Likely a read error: the CDR3 ends without its conserved phenylalanine or tryptophan. Because the CDR3's place on the DNA is in doubt, the DNA is left out and the CDR3 is given as listed by TCRdb. The rearrangement uses TRBV28 and TRBJ2-7; the table gives TRBD1 as D, unverified against the DNA. The CDR3 is 15 residues long, ends included. CDR1 is MDHEN, CDR2 SYDVKM, per germline. The CDR3 protein is CATDDRSYYGYTFGS.

This rearrangement joins TRBV14 to TRBJ1-1; TRBD1 aligns across 7 bases. The V and J ends lost 4 bases and 0 bases, in that order; junction bases with no gene match: 2. CDR3 size: 14 residues. Germline V gene data show CDR1 as SGHDN and CDR2 as FVKESK. The CDR3 spells CASSLQGMNTEAFF. The CDR3 nucleotides are TGTGCCAGCAGCCTACAGGGGATGAACACTGAAGCTTTCTTT.

This chain connects TRBV6-1 to TRBJ2-7; a possible D gene is TRBD1 (6 bases). Germline-derived CDR1 and CDR2 are MNHNS and SASEGT. V dropped 10 bases and J dropped 6 bases, with 19 bases sitting between them. This CDR3 has 13 residues. As DNA, the CDR3 is TGTGCCATCAGGGGCACCGGGGCGAGCGAGCAGTACTTC. Its translation is CAIRGTGASEQYF.

A remark on this clonotype: One end of the junction fails to match germline, which may point to a read error. V and J are TRBV7-6 and TRBJ2-1; D possibly corresponds to TRBD1 (5 bases). The DNA end is more similar to TRBJ1-2, so the J call may be wrong. The V gene's germline CDR1 is SGHVS and CDR2 FNYEAQ. There are 16 residues in the CDR3. In DNA, the CDR3 is TGTGCTAGCAGCTTAGGACACCTCCAAAGGAACTATGGCTACACCTTC. Amino acids: CASSLGHLQRNYGYTF.

This clonotype was recorded many times. The chain uses TRBV6-6 and TRBJ2-2; D unresolved. Trimming stripped 2 bases from V and 1 base from J, with 14 bases between. There are 17 residues in the CDR3. Germline CDR1 and CDR2: MNHNY and SVGAGI (reference sequence). The CDR3: CASSYGMGGGNTGELFF. CDR3 in DNA: TGTGCCAGCAGTTACGGAATGGGTGGCGGGAACACCGGGGAGCTGTTTTTT.

This clonotype was counted only a few times. This sequence joins TRBV10-3 and TRBJ2-1; D is unclear. The germline V gene has CDR1 ENHRY and CDR2 SYGVKD. This CDR3 has 13 residues. V lost 7 bases and J lost 5, with 12 bases in between. The CDR3 protein is CAITGRLDNEQFF. The CDR3 DNA sequence: TGTGCCATCACCGGCCGTCTAGACAATGAGCAGTTCTTC.

This rearrangement joins TRBV10-1 to TRBJ2-3; D unresolved. The end of the DNA aligns better with TRBJ2-5, so the J call may be wrong. The CDR3 contains 9 residues. The germline V gene has CDR1 WNHNN and CDR2 SYGVQD (reference sequence). The CDR3 DNA reads TGCGCCAGCAGGGAGACCCAGTACTTC. Translation: CASRETQYF.

This clonotype was found many times. The V and J genes are TRBV7-2 and TRBJ1-2; D is unclear. The germline gives CDR1 SGHTA, CDR2 FQGNSA. Trimming took off 1 base at V and 6 bases at J, with 6 bases between the two ends. The CDR3 runs to 12 residues. In DNA, the CDR3 is TGTGCCAGCAGCTTAGGCAGTAATGGCTACACCTTC. This encodes CASSLGSNGYTF.

The table lists this clonotype with a few counts. The genes are TRBV7-6 and TRBJ2-5, with 7 bases matching TRBD2. V shed 6 bases and J 4 bases; nucleotides not matched to a gene: 5. The CDR3 spans 13 residues. Germline CDR1 and CDR2: SGHVS and FNYEAQ. Written as DNA, the CDR3 is TGTGCCAGCAGTAGTGGGGGGGGAGAGACCCAGTACTTC. It encodes CASSSGGGETQYF.

The genes are TRBV12-3 or TRBV12-4 and TRBJ2-1, with 9 bases identical to TRBD1. TRBJ2-5 explains the end of the DNA better; the J call may be wrong. The CDR3 is 16 amino acids. In DNA form, the CDR3 reads TGTGCCAGCAGTTGGGACAGGGCCGGAATTCAAGAGACCCAGTACTTC. Protein sequence: CASSWDRAGIQETQYF.

This clonotype was detected ten times or more. V gene TRBV6-1 combines with J gene TRBJ2-5, with D uncertain. CDR1 is MNHNS, CDR2 SASEGT, per germline. CDR3 size: 14 residues. V lost 7 bases and J lost 1, with 13 bases in between. This CDR3 is CASTPWVFQETQYF. CDR3 in DNA: TGTGCCAGCACTCCTTGGGTATTCCAAGAGACCCAGTACTTC.

This sequence joins TRBV12-3 or TRBV12-4 and TRBJ2-3; 8 nucleotides agree with TRBD2. This CDR3 has 13 residues. V dropped 4 bases and J dropped 7; count of bases not matched to a gene: 4. The CDR3 region is CASSSGLGNTQYF. The CDR3 region has the DNA TGTGCCAGCAGTTCGGGACTAGGAAATACGCAGTATTTT.

This chain's CDR3 is CASSLRDRGSGRANEQFF. The CDR3 DNA follows: TGTGCCAGCAGCCTACGGGACAGGGGTAGCGGGAGGGCAAATGAGCAGTTCTTC. The J gene is TRBJ2-1, the V gene TRBV6-2 or TRBV6-3; weak D call: TRBD2 (11 bases). Germline CDR1 and CDR2: MNHEY and SVGEGT. This CDR3 is 18 amino acids long. V was shortened by 6 bases and J by 7 bases, with 28 bases between the two germline ends.

By sample share, this clonotype is large. The V call is TRBV11-3, the J call TRBJ2-1; TRBD2 aligns across 11 bases. Germline CDR1 SGHNT, CDR2 YENEEA. The CDR3 covers 15 residues. The V segment lost 2 bases and the J segment 9 bases; nucleotides outside the gene matches: 6. In DNA, the CDR3 is TGTGCCAGCAGCTTAAGTAGCGGGGGGGCCAGTGAGCAGTTCTTC. Its protein product is CASSLSSGGASEQFF.